This T cell receptor beta chain was identified in a study of blood T cell repertoires in COVID-19. In the study overall: Acute and convalescent COVID-19 samples came from the United States, Italy and Spain. Sources were T cells, B-cell-depleted T cells, or PBMCs; the material itself was cDNA or gDNA.

How the authors handled the data: By means of reference gene primer amplification, nucleated cell counts were estimated. Assay: immunoSEQ multiplex PCR; the TCRdb copy retains only in-frame clones and omits some. The DNA gave D and trimming, while V, J and clone size come from that table. The data show about 170,000 clones, roughly four fifths seen once. V shed 5 bases and J 4 bases; nucleotides not matched to a gene: 6. CDR3 size: 15 residues. The germline V gene has CDR1 SGHAT and CDR2 FQNNGV. The TCR comes from a human donor with acute or convalescent COVID-19. The donor label of this sample is uncertain. The sequenced sample consisted of peripheral blood. The chain is built from TRBV11-2 and TRBJ1-4, with 8 bases matching TRBD1. DNA of the CDR3: TGTGCCAGCAGCCCCCGGGACAGGCTTAATGAAAAACTGTTTTTT. Translation: CASSPRDRLNEKLFF.